The present TCR beta chain was sequenced within a study of T cells after yellow fever vaccination. Notes on the study in general: It was a small share of clonotypes that appeared in both CD4 and CD8 compartments. The study found a weaker secondary response that peaked faster, day 5 versus 15. The booster response re-showed most primary clones: about 96% CD4, more than 80% CD8.

The CDR3 has 14 amino acids. Germline V lookup: CDR1 SQVTM, CDR2 ANQGSEA. V gave up 1 base and J gave up 4 bases, with 13 bases separating them. This clonotype was seen repeatedly, ten times or more. Its antigen is as yet unknown. TCRdb passed the 5' RACE reads through MiXCR, listing each CDR3 protein once. The profile covers a few hundred thousand distinct CDR3 sequences, with less than 9.5% appearing a single time and 15% to 20% taken by the ten largest. Sequences were derived from PBMCs, sampled approximately 40 days after the first yellow fever vaccination. The receptor's source is a man between 18 and 35 years old who received the YFV17D yellow fever vaccine. The chain combines TRBV29-1 with TRBJ1-1; the D is unclear. CDR3 protein: CSVEGALQGTEAFF. DNA for the CDR3: TGCAGCGTTGAAGGAGCGCTGCAAGGCACTGAAGCTTTCTTT.